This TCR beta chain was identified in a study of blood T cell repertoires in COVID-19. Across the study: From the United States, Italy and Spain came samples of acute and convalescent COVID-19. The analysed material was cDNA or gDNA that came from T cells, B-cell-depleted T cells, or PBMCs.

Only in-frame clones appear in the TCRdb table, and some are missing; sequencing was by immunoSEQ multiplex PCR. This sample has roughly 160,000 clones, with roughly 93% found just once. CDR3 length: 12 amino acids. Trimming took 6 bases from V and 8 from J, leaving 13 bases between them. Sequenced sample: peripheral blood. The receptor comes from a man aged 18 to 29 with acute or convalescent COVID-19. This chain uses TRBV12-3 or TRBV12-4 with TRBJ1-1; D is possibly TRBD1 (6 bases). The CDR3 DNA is TGTGCCAGCAGCCGTACTGACAGGGAAGCTTTCTTT. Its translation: CASSRTDREAFF.